These T cell receptor beta chains were read from a single sample in a study of T cell responses to AZD1222 COVID-19 vaccine. Assay used: immunoSEQ multiplex PCR; TCRdb lists only in-frame clones, some missing. The data contain 130,000 or so clones, 85% to 95% of them seen just once; the ten biggest clones take up 1.5% to 2%. The sequences come from peripheral blood, collected on day 0 of AZD1222 vaccination. These receptor sequences come from an adult in good health. Both conserved end residues are part of each CDR3. D genes are given only for firm matches. Clone sizes are given selectively: once, few, many, or a class where the clone is expanded.

D gene	V gene	clone size	J gene	CDR3 protein	CDR3 DNA
-	TRBV6-4	-	TRBJ2-2	CASSDPLTGELFF	TGTGCCAGCAGTGACCCTCTCACCGGGGAGCTGTTTTTT
TRBD1	TRBV3-1/TRBV3-2	-	TRBJ2-5	CASSQEGTGVQETQYF	TGTGCCAGCAGCCAAGAAGGGACAGGCGTTCAAGAGACCCAGTACTTC
-	TRBV6-4	-	TRBJ1-5	CASSDGGNQPQHF	TGTGCCAGCAGTGACGGGGGCAATCAGCCCCAGCATTTT
-	TRBV27	-	TRBJ2-1	CASSLFPTADNEQFF	TGTGCCAGCAGTTTATTCCCAACAGCCGACAATGAGCAGTTCTTC
TRBD1	TRBV11-1	-	TRBJ1-2	CASSSPRGQNYGYTF	TGTGCCAGCAGCTCCCCCAGGGGACAGAACTATGGCTACACCTTC
-	TRBV6-2/TRBV6-3	-	TRBJ1-5	CASSYPGGQGQPQHF	TGTGCCAGCAGTTACCCCGGGGGGCAAGGGCAGCCCCAGCATTTT
-	TRBV7-9	-	TRBJ1-5	CASSPADRYSNQPQHF	TGTGCCAGCAGCCCCGCCGACAGATATAGCAATCAGCCCCAGCATTTT
TRBD2	TRBV24-1	once	TRBJ2-1	CATSNAGGAYNEQFF	TGTGCCACCAGTAATGCGGGAGGTGCCTACAATGAGCAGTTCTTC
-	TRBV9	-	TRBJ2-1	CASSVKTVYNEQFF	TGTGCCAGCAGCGTAAAGACAGTTTACAATGAGCAGTTCTTC
TRBD1	TRBV10-3	-	TRBJ1-4	CAISAQGLTNEKLFF	TGTGCCATCAGTGCACAGGGGTTGACTAATGAAAAACTGTTTTTT
-	TRBV3-1/TRBV3-2	-	TRBJ2-2	CASSQKGVGTGELFF	TGTGCCAGCAGCCAAAAGGGGGTTGGCACCGGGGAGCTGTTTTTT
TRBD2	TRBV18	-	TRBJ2-1	CASSRSGTSGYNEQFF	TGTGCCAGCTCACGCTCCGGGACTAGCGGCTACAATGAGCAGTTCTTC
TRBD1	TRBV5-1	-	TRBJ2-2	CASSLTGGANTGELFF	TGCGCCAGCAGCTTAACAGGGGGCGCGAACACCGGGGAGCTGTTTTTT
-	TRBV27	-	TRBJ1-5	CASSLGGGNQPQHF	TGTGCCAGCAGTTTGGGGGGGGGCAATCAGCCCCAGCATTTT
-	TRBV6-6	once	TRBJ2-7	CASSYSGGLAGYEQYF	TGTGCCAGCAGTTACTCTGGCGGGCTAGCTGGATACGAGCAGTACTTC
-	TRBV18	-	TRBJ1-1	CASSLLSGAEAFF	TGTGCCAGCTCCCTTTTGAGCGGGGCTGAAGCTTTCTTT
-	TRBV6-2/TRBV6-3	once	TRBJ1-5	CASSYLGPGGQPQHF	TGTGCCAGCAGTTATCTGGGACCAGGTGGTCAGCCCCAGCATTTT